This T cell receptor beta chain was retrieved from a study of technical replicates of blood from several donors. Produced via immunoSEQ multiplex PCR; TCRdb's table is partial and in-frame only. Seen here are about 97,000 clones, over 90% observed once, and the top ten hold 0.21%. Germline loops: CDR1 SGHTA, CDR2 FQGNSA. CDR3 size: 14 residues. V lost 5 bases, J lost 6 bases, and 8 bases stayed unmatched. The receptor was derived from a human donor in good health. The sample comprised T cells isolated from PBMCs. This chain joins TRBV7-2 and TRBJ2-3; 7 bases fit TRBD2. The CDR3 here is CASSPRLAGDTQYF. The CDR3 coding sequence is TGTGCCAGCAGCCCCCGACTAGCCGGGGATACGCAGTATTTT.